A single sample is the source of the 24 T cell receptor beta chains below, sequenced in a study of T cell repertoires in cytomegalovirus infection. Their antigen targets remain unknown. TCRdb re-analysed the reads in MiXCR, keeping a single row per CDR3 protein. Of 300,000 to 400,000 distinct CDR3 sequences listed, roughly 29% are singletons. This specimen consisted of cultured PBMCs, obtained from culture after CMV antigen stimulation. These receptors originate from a human donor in good health (CMV status not recorded). Some clones in this sample may be carry-over from other donors' samples.

This clonotype was seen a few times. This rearrangement joins TRBV12-3 or TRBV12-4 to TRBJ1-3; D might be TRBD1 (5 bases). CDR3 size: 14 residues. With 2 bases removed from V and 4 bases from J, the gap between germline ends came to 9 bases. The CDR3 DNA reads as TGTGCCAGCAGTTTAAGCAGGGAAGGAAACACCATATATTTT. This sequence encodes CASSLSREGNTIYF.

This clonotype was picked up many times. The chain links TRBV7-3 to TRBJ1-1, with TRBD1 matching 7 bases. The J segment lost 2 bases and the V segment lost 2 bases, leaving 2 bases of the junction unmatched. CDR3 length: 14 amino acids. Germline assignment: CDR1 SGHTA and CDR2 FQGTGA. The CDR3 is CASSLQGVNTEAFF. CDR3 coding DNA: TGTGCCAGCAGCTTACAGGGGGTCAACACTGAAGCTTTCTTT.

The rearrangement uses TRBV12-3 or TRBV12-4 and TRBJ1-5; D unresolved. The V and J ends lost 5 bases and 3 bases respectively, with 11 bases between them. The CDR3 loop spans 14 amino acids. The CDR3 protein is CASSVQVSNQPQHF. The CDR3 region has the DNA TGTGCCAGCAGTGTCCAGGTTTCCAATCAGCCCCAGCATTTT.

Many counts were recorded for this clonotype. The rearrangement joins TRBV6-1 to TRBJ2-5; 15 bases are shared with TRBD2. The CDR3 is 20 residues long. Germline assignment: CDR1 MNHNS and CDR2 SASEGT. Losses at the gene ends were 6 bases for V and 2 bases for J; bases not matched to a gene: 16. The CDR3 reads CASRERLLGTSGRIQETQYF. The CDR3 DNA reads TGTGCCAGCAGAGAACGCTTGCTGGGGACTAGCGGGAGGATTCAAGAGACCCAGTACTTC.

This clonotype was recorded once. V and J are TRBV20-1 and TRBJ2-7; perhaps TRBD1 as D (5 bases). Germline V gene lookup returns CDR1 DFQATT and CDR2 SNEGSKA (reference sequence). This CDR3 comprises 12 residues. V was trimmed by 6 bases and J by 4 bases, leaving 13 bases between them. As DNA, the CDR3 is TGCAGTGCCGCGTCAGGGCTTTACGAGCAGTACTTC. Its protein product is CSAASGLYEQYF.

This clonotype occurred a few times. The CDR3 is CASSLDYGSPLHF. CDR3 DNA: TGTGCCAGCAGCTTGGACTACGGATCACCCCTCCACTTT. The genes are TRBV5-5 and TRBJ1-6; D remains unclear. The germline V gene has CDR1 SGHKS and CDR2 YYEKEE (reference sequence). The CDR3 totals 13 residues. V lost 0 bases to trimming and J lost 10 bases, with 8 bases between them.

This sequence joins TRBV12-3 or TRBV12-4 and TRBJ1-6; no reliable D call. This CDR3 region has 14 residues. Deletions cut 2 bases from V and 9 bases from J, with 11 bases between. In DNA form, the CDR3 reads TGTGCCAGCAGTTTAACAACGCGCATTTCACCCCTCCACTTT. This encodes CASSLTTRISPLHF.

The chain recombines TRBV11-2 with TRBJ2-7; 11 bases fit TRBD2. V trimming: 5 bases; J trimming: 2 bases; junction bases outside the gene matches: 5. Germline lookup yields CDR1 SGHAT and CDR2 FQNNGV. The CDR3 spans 15 residues. DNA of the CDR3: TGTGCCAGCAGCATTAGCGGGGGGGCCACCTACGAGCAGTACTTC. Translating gives CASSISGGATYEQYF.

This clonotype appeared once. V and J are TRBV5-1 and TRBJ2-2; a possible D gene is TRBD2 (6 bases). With 7 bases removed from V and 6 bases from J, the gap between germline ends came to 16 bases. The CDR3 extends over 14 amino acids. Germline loops: CDR1 SGHRS, CDR2 YFSETQ. Written as DNA, the CDR3 is TGCGCCAGCCGCGGGACGGGAGCGGCCGGGGAGCTGTTTTTT. It translates to CASRGTGAAGELFF. The complete variable domain, with remaining parts taken from reference TRBV5-1 and TRBJ2-2, reads KAGVTQTPRYLIKTRGQQVTLSCSPISGHRSVSWYQQTPGQGLQFLFEYFSETQRNKGNFPGRFSGRQFSNSRSEMNVSTLELGDSALYLCASRGTGAAGELFFGEGSRLTVL.

The V call is TRBV7-3, the J call TRBJ2-2; D call uncertain. Germline CDR1 reads SGHTA; CDR2 reads FQGTGA. With 1 base removed from V and 0 bases from J, the gap between germline ends came to 9 bases. The CDR3 spans 16 residues. The CDR3 here is CASSLKRQSNTGELFF. The CDR3 DNA reads TGTGCCAGCAGCTTAAAGCGTCAGTCGAACACCGGGGAGCTGTTTTTT.

This clonotype came up many times. The rearrangement uses TRBV7-3 and TRBJ1-3, with a tentative D call TRBD1 (5 bases). Germline V gene lookup returns CDR1 SGHTA and CDR2 FQGTGA. This CDR3 region has 14 residues. Trimming cost V 5 bases and J 9 bases, with 17 bases left between them. Here the CDR3 reads CASSPQGATGTIYF. The DNA for the CDR3 is TGTGCCAGCAGCCCGCAGGGTGCAACAGGCACCATATATTTT.

This clonotype was counted between two and nine times. The V gene is TRBV7-2, the J gene TRBJ1-1, with D possibly matching TRBD1 (6 bases). Trimming stripped 2 bases from V and 10 bases from J, with 20 bases between. Germline loops: CDR1 SGHTA, CDR2 FQGNSA. This CDR3 contains 15 residues. CDR3 nucleotides: TGTGCCAGCAGCTTAAGATTGGCCGAGGGGGGGGGAGCTTTCTTT. It is translated as CASSLRLAEGGGAFF.

This clonotype appeared a few times. The chain couples TRBV7-3 to TRBJ2-1; no clear D gene. Trimming removed 0 bases from V and 8 bases from J, with 8 bases in between. Germline CDR1 SGHTA, CDR2 FQGTGA. This CDR3 comprises 13 residues. As DNA, the CDR3 is TGTGCCAGCAGCTTAACCCTAGTGGATGAGCAGTTCTTC. Amino acids: CASSLTLVDEQFF. Combining the CDR3 with reference TRBV7-3 and TRBJ2-1 gives the whole variable domain GAGVSQTPSNKVTEKGKYVELRCDPISGHTALYWYRQSLGQGPEFLIYFQGTGAADDSGLPNDRFFAVRPEGSVSTLKIQRTERGDSAVYLCASSLTLVDEQFFGPGTRLTVL.

The chain recombines TRBV4-2 with TRBJ2-1; 12 bases fit TRBD2. CDR3 length: 18 residues. Per germline, CDR1 LGHNA and CDR2 YNFKEQ. V shed 4 bases and J 1 base; nucleotides not matched to a gene: 8. The CDR3 sequence: CASSPTSGSVRSYNEQFF. In nucleotides, the CDR3 is TGTGCCAGCAGCCCGACTAGCGGGAGCGTCAGGTCCTACAATGAGCAGTTCTTC.

The chain carries TRBV12-3 or TRBV12-4 and TRBJ2-3, with TRBD2 matching over 10 bases. With V trimmed by 4 bases and J by 4 bases, 8 bases remained unmatched. The length of the CDR3 is 16 residues. CDR3 residues: CASSWGSGRSADTQYF. CDR3 DNA sequence: TGTGCCAGCAGTTGGGGTAGCGGGAGGTCCGCAGATACGCAGTATTTT.

This clonotype was seen a few times. V is TRBV29-1 and J is TRBJ2-3; 12 bases are a match to TRBD2. V shed 3 bases, J shed 6 bases, and the junction held 7 bases outside the gene matches. The V gene's germline CDR1 is SQVTM and CDR2 ANQGSEA. The CDR3 has 15 amino acids. DNA for the CDR3: TGCAGCGTTGACAAACTAGCGGGGGGCCGGGATACGCAGTATTTT. It specifies CSVDKLAGGRDTQYF.

V and J are TRBV20-1 and TRBJ2-7; D not resolved. CDR3 size: 12 residues. The V and J ends lost 2 bases and 6 bases respectively, with 11 bases between them. Germline CDR1 DFQATT, CDR2 SNEGSKA (reference sequence). CDR3 in amino acids: CSARREVGEQYF. CDR3 nucleotides: TGCAGTGCTAGACGTGAGGTCGGCGAGCAGTACTTC.

V usage is TRBV4-1 and J usage is TRBJ1-2; perhaps TRBD1 as D (6 bases). This CDR3 region has 14 residues. Germline CDR1 is MGHRA and CDR2 is YSYEKL. Trimming shortened V by 1 base and J by 5 bases, and 11 bases separated the two germline ends. CDR3 residues: CASSQGTASYGYTF. DNA of the CDR3: TGCGCCAGCAGCCAAGGGACAGCGTCGTATGGCTACACCTTC.

The table lists this clonotype with a few counts. CDR3 in DNA: TGTGCCAGCAGCTACGGTGGGGGGTACAGTCCCGGGGAGCTGTTTTTT. It yields the protein CASSYGGGYSPGELFF. This chain uses TRBV7-2 with TRBJ2-2, with a tentative D call TRBD2 (6 bases). Trimming took off 4 bases at V and 6 bases at J, with 18 bases between the two ends. The CDR3 has 16 residues. Germline CDR1 reads SGHTA; CDR2 reads FQGNSA. The complete variable domain, with remaining parts taken from reference TRBV7-2 and TRBJ2-2, reads GAGVSQSPSNKVTEKGKDVELRCDPISGHTALYWYRQSLGQGLEFLIYFQGNSAPDKSGLPSDRFSAERTGGSVSTLTIQRTQQEDSAVYLCASSYGGGYSPGELFFGEGSRLTVL.

V usage is TRBV6-5 and J usage is TRBJ1-2; TRBD1 matches at 9 bases. Germline V gene data show CDR1 as MNHEY and CDR2 as SVGAGI. This CDR3 comprises 16 residues. V lost 5 bases and J lost 4; bases outside the gene matches: 11. In DNA, the CDR3 is TGTGCCAGCAGTCCACGGGACAGGGTGAGGGGCTATGGCTACACCTTC. Translation gives CASSPRDRVRGYGYTF.

In its sample, this clonotype was seen many times. The V call is TRBV5-1, the J call TRBJ1-4; no definite D call. The CDR3 is 15 residues long. Between the trimmed V and J ends, which lost 1 base and 5 bases, there was a span of 12 bases. CDR1 is SGHRS and CDR2 is YFSETQ in the germline V gene. For the CDR3, the DNA is TGCGCCAGCAGCTTGATGGACGGACGGAATGAAAAACTGTTTTTT. This gives the protein CASSLMDGRNEKLFF.

This clonotype was counted a few times. V usage is TRBV12-3 or TRBV12-4 and J usage is TRBJ2-2; 7 nucleotides line up with TRBD1. V dropped 4 bases and J dropped 4; count of bases not matched to a gene: 6. This CDR3 contains 15 residues. In DNA form, the CDR3 reads TGTGCCAGCAGTTGGGGACAGATTAGCACCGGGGAGCTGTTTTTT. It encodes CASSWGQISTGELFF.

Comment on this clonotype: One end of the junction is discordant with germline, which a read error may explain. This chain connects TRBV5-3 to TRBJ1-1, with TRBD1 matching over 8 bases. TRBV5-3 is treated as an ORF (open reading frame) with a function not yet certain. CDR3 length: 15 amino acids. In DNA form, the CDR3 reads TGTGCCAGCAGCTTCCCTCAGGGGGCCGGGAGTGAAGCTTTCTTT. Encoded protein: CASSFPQGAGSEAFF.

The chain links TRBV20-1 to TRBJ1-1, with 9 positions matching TRBD1. The CDR3 covers 14 residues. Germline CDR1 is DFQATT and CDR2 is SNEGSKA (reference sequence). With 6 bases clipped from V and 6 bases from J, the junction kept 11 bases outside the gene matches. The CDR3 DNA is TGCAGTGCGGACGGGACAGGGAAGGGTGCTGAAGCTTTCTTT. Its translation: CSADGTGKGAEAFF.